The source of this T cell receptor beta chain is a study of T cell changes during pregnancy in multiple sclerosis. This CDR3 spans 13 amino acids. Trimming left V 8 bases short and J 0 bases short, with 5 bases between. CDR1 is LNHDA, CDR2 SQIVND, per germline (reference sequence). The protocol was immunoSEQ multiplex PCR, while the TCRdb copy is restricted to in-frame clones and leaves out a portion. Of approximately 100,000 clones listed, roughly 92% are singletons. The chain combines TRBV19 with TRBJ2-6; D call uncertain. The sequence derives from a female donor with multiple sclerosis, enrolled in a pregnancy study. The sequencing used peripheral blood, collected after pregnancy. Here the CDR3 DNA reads TGTGCCAGTCTAAACTCTGGGGCCAACGTCCTGACTTTC. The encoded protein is CASLNSGANVLTF.